Sequencing of this T cell receptor (beta chain) was carried out in a study of T cell responses to AZD1222 COVID-19 vaccine. Study-level points and caveats: Distributed over spike, vaccine-associated CD4 TCRs predominated at 160-218 and 743-854. Donors in the cohort were predominantly white British and more often female, and clonal diversity was possibly underestimated. The peak T cell response came first, and repertoires were sampled only after it.

Germline CDR1 reads SGHNT; CDR2 reads YYREEE (reference sequence). This CDR3 has 14 residues. V lost 0 bases and J lost 4, with 5 bases in between. Of note for this clone: Its antigen is not known.

Only in-frame clones appear in the TCRdb table, and some are missing; sequencing was by immunoSEQ multiplex PCR. The sample contains some 100,000 clones, about 94% of which appear only once. This chain uses TRBV5-4 with TRBJ1-6; no clear D gene. The TCR comes from an adult who received the AZD1222 COVID-19 vaccine. The sequences come from peripheral blood, collected 28 days after the second AZD1222 dose. CDR3 residues: CASSLAGYNSPLHF. In DNA form, the CDR3 reads TGTGCCAGCAGCTTGGCCGGGTATAATTCACCCCTCCACTTT.